The 29 T cell receptor beta chains below come from one sample, sequenced in a study of control samples from healthy donors and cancer patients. The method was immunoSEQ multiplex PCR; TCRdb's version includes in-frame clones alone and lacks a portion of them. The profile shows 150,000 or so clones, roughly 92% of them singletons. The sequencing input was blood. The receptor source for this set is a man younger than 35 in good health.

This chain connects TRBV11-2 to TRBJ2-4, with D perhaps being TRBD1 or TRBD2 (5 bases each). This CDR3 comprises 15 residues. The V end was cut by 4 bases, the J end by 6 bases, with 16 bases between. Germline lookup yields CDR1 SGHAT and CDR2 FQNNGV. The CDR3 loop is CASSSNRDQRNIQYF. In DNA form, the CDR3 reads TGTGCCAGCAGCTCCAACCGGGACCAGAGAAACATTCAGTACTTC.

V and J are TRBV12-3 or TRBV12-4 and TRBJ1-1; D gene uncertain. The CDR3 totals 12 residues. Trimming took off 3 bases at V and 7 bases at J, with 9 bases between the two ends. CDR3 DNA: TGTGCCAGCAGTTTGGCGGGATTTGAAGCTTTCTTT. It is translated as CASSLAGFEAFF.

The chain carries TRBV4-1 and TRBJ2-5, with D perhaps matching TRBD2 (6 bases). The CDR3 runs 16 residues. Per germline, CDR1 MGHRA and CDR2 YSYEKL. The ends were cut back, 0 bases at V and 4 bases at J, with 15 bases in the middle. In nucleotides, the CDR3 is TGCGCCAGCAGCCAAGATCTGATCGGGGGTCCAGAGACCCAGTACTTC. Amino acids: CASSQDLIGGPETQYF.

The V call is TRBV11-2, the J call TRBJ1-6, with unresolved D. Germline CDR1 and CDR2: SGHAT and FQNNGV. Trimming removed 5 bases from V and 6 bases from J, with 11 bases in between. This CDR3 has 14 amino acids. The CDR3 DNA reads as TGTGCCAGCAGCCCTACGGGAGTTAATTCACCCCTCCACTTT. It codes for CASSPTGVNSPLHF.

This clone showed up just once. The rearrangement links TRBV7-2 to TRBJ1-2; possible D gene TRBD1, 5 bases. The germline V and J ends were trimmed by 2 bases and 8 bases, with 12 bases remaining between them. Germline V lookup: CDR1 SGHTA, CDR2 FQGNSA. The CDR3 runs to 13 residues. CDR3 in DNA: TGTGCCAGCAGCTTAACTGGGGCTAGGGGCTACACCTTC. It translates to CASSLTGARGYTF.

The rearrangement joins TRBV15 to TRBJ1-1; weak D call: TRBD1 (5 bases). The CDR3 is made up of 16 amino acids. The germline V gene has CDR1 LNHNV and CDR2 YYDKDF (reference sequence). The germline V and J ends were trimmed by 1 base and 3 bases, with 15 bases remaining between them. The CDR3 nucleotides are TGTGCCACCAGCAGAGGCCCCTTGGGGGGTGACACTGAAGCTTTCTTT. It is translated as CATSRGPLGGDTEAFF.

The chain carries TRBV6-5 and TRBJ1-2, with 7 bases identical to TRBD1. The length of the CDR3 is 14 residues. V shed 5 bases, J shed 4 bases, and the junction held 7 bases outside the gene matches. Per germline, CDR1 MNHEY and CDR2 SVGAGI. CDR3 protein: CASSPLYRGYGYTF. The CDR3 region has the DNA TGTGCCAGCAGTCCCCTGTACAGGGGCTATGGCTACACCTTC.

J is TRBJ1-2 and V is TRBV9; 7 nucleotides line up with TRBD1. CDR1 is SGDLS and CDR2 is YYNGEE in the germline V gene. CDR3 size: 16 residues. With 3 bases clipped from V and 8 bases from J, the junction kept 16 bases outside the gene matches. CDR3 bases: TGTGCCAGCAGCGGAGCCGTCAGAGGGGGCACTTGGGGCTACACCTTC. Translation gives CASSGAVRGGTWGYTF. The complete variable domain, with remaining parts taken from reference TRBV9 and TRBJ1-2, reads DSGVTQTPKHLITATGQRVTLRCSPRSGDLSVYWYQQSLDQGLQFLIQYYNGEERAKGNILERFSAQQFPDLHSELNLSSLELGDSALYFCASSGAVRGGTWGYTFGSGTRLTVV.

The chain couples TRBV7-9 to TRBJ1-1; a possible D gene is TRBD1 (5 bases). V lost 8 bases to trimming and J lost 5 bases, with 21 bases between them. CDR1 is SEHNR and CDR2 is FQNEAQ in the germline V gene (reference sequence). This CDR3 contains 15 residues. CDR3 residues: CASPLQSFGGTEAFF. CDR3 coding DNA: TGTGCCAGCCCTCTGCAGTCCTTCGGGGGAACTGAAGCTTTCTTT. The variable domain in full, completed from reference TRBV7-9 and TRBJ1-1, reads DTGVSQNPRHKITKRGQNVTFRCDPISEHNRLYWYRQTLGQGPEFLTYFQNEAQLEKSRLLSDRFSAERPKGSFSTLEIQRTEQGDSAMYLCASPLQSFGGTEAFFGQGTRLTVV.

The chain carries TRBV27 and TRBJ1-5; no clear D. The V end lost 8 bases, the J end lost 5 bases, and 13 bases lay between the germline ends. Germline V CDR1 and CDR2: MNHEY, SMNVEV (reference sequence). This CDR3 region has 13 residues. The CDR3 sequence: CASRDSGYQPQHF. CDR3 sequence (DNA): TGTGCCAGCCGCGATTCGGGGTATCAGCCCCAGCATTTT.

The genes are TRBV5-4 and TRBJ1-4; D gene ambiguous. Trimming took off 0 bases at V and 8 bases at J, with 14 bases between the two ends. This CDR3 is built from 15 residues. CDR1 and CDR2 from the germline V gene are SGHNT and YYREEE (reference sequence). CDR3 residues: CASSLGAGPPEKLFF. CDR3 nucleotide sequence: TGTGCCAGCAGCTTGGGAGCGGGTCCCCCAGAAAAACTGTTTTTT.

This rearrangement joins TRBV4-2 to TRBJ1-2; perhaps TRBD1 as D (5 bases). The V and J ends lost 3 bases and 4 bases respectively, with 15 bases between them. CDR1 is LGHNA, CDR2 YNFKEQ, per germline. The CDR3 is made up of 15 amino acids. This CDR3 reads CASSQEPDTRYGYTF. CDR3 DNA: TGTGCCAGCAGCCAGGAACCGGACACCCGCTATGGCTACACCTTC.

This chain links TRBV7-7 with TRBJ2-5; a possible D gene is TRBD2 (7 bases). CDR1 SSHAT and CDR2 FNYEAQ come from the germline V gene (reference sequence). The ends were cut back, 1 base at V and 1 base at J, with 22 bases in the middle. This CDR3 is built from 19 residues. Written as DNA, the CDR3 is TGTGCCAGCAGCTTAGGGGTTGGAGCGTCGAGGGGGGGCCAAGAGACCCAGTACTTC. Translating it yields CASSLGVGASRGGQETQYF.

The chain couples TRBV27 to TRBJ1-1; a possible D gene is TRBD1 (5 bases). The CDR3 sequence is 12 residues long. Germline CDR1 reads MNHEY; CDR2 reads SMNVEV (reference sequence). The ends were cut back, 3 bases at V and 7 bases at J, with 9 bases in the middle. CDR3 sequence reads: CASSFGDSEAFF. The CDR3 DNA reads TGTGCCAGCAGTTTTGGTGACAGTGAAGCTTTCTTT.

The CDR3 region is CASSFVGEKLFF. Here the CDR3 DNA reads TGTGCCAGCAGCTTCGTAGGTGAAAAACTGTTTTTT. The genes are TRBV5-4 and TRBJ1-4; D gene unclear. The CDR3 has 12 amino acids. Germline CDR1 is SGHNT and CDR2 is YYREEE (reference sequence). V was cut by 2 bases and J by 7 bases, with 6 bases left in between.

The V call is TRBV12-3 or TRBV12-4, the J call TRBJ1-1; TRBD1 aligns across 8 bases. The CDR3 has 13 amino acids. After removal of 7 bases from V and 4 bases from J, the junction contained 5 bases not matched to a gene. The CDR3 DNA is TGTGCCAGCAAACCGGGACAGGCCACTGAAGCTTTCTTT. Encoded protein: CASKPGQATEAFF.

V is TRBV29-1 and J is TRBJ1-1, with a possible D match to TRBD1 (5 bases). From germline, CDR1 is SQVTM and CDR2 ANQGSEA. CDR3 length: 12 amino acids. V lost 3 bases and J lost 4, with 9 bases in between. As DNA, the CDR3 is TGCAGCGTTGAGGGGCAGCCCACTGAAGCTTTCTTT. This sequence encodes CSVEGQPTEAFF.

The rearrangement uses TRBV2 and TRBJ1-1; D is ambiguous. V dropped 4 bases and J dropped 7 bases, with 13 bases sitting between them. The germline gives CDR1 SNHLY, CDR2 FYNNEI. This CDR3 contains 13 residues. The CDR3 DNA is TGTGCCAGCAGTGTTCTGGTTGGAGGTGAAGCTTTCTTT. Translating gives CASSVLVGGEAFF.

The chain uses TRBV27 and TRBJ2-1; D is possibly TRBD1 (5 bases). The CDR3 runs to 12 residues. The germline V and J ends were trimmed by 5 bases and 10 bases, with 12 bases remaining between them. Germline-derived CDR1 and CDR2 are MNHEY and SMNVEV (reference sequence). In nucleotides, the CDR3 is TGTGCCAGCAGTCAAGGGGCTAACGAGCAGTTCTTC. Translated, it gives CASSQGANEQFF.

The chain uses TRBV6-5 and TRBJ2-7, with a tentative D call TRBD1 (6 bases). The CDR3 contains 15 residues. Trimming removed 6 bases from V and 2 bases from J, with 17 bases in between. Germline loops: CDR1 MNHEY, CDR2 SVGAGI. Written as DNA, the CDR3 is TGTGCCAGCAGCCCACAGGGAGTAGGGGCCTACGAGCAGTACTTC. Translated: CASSPQGVGAYEQYF.

The J gene is TRBJ1-1, the V gene TRBV7-9, with TRBD1 matching 9 bases. Trimming at V came to 5 bases and at J to 10 bases, leaving 14 bases not matched to a gene. Germline CDR1 reads SEHNR; CDR2 reads FQNEAQ (reference sequence). This CDR3 contains 15 residues. The CDR3, as DNA: TGTGCCAGCAGCGCGCAAAACCGGGACAGGGAGGGAGCTTTCTTT. It yields the protein CASSAQNRDREGAFF.

This sequence joins TRBV4-1 and TRBJ2-5, with 14 bases fitting TRBD2. This CDR3 contains 17 residues. V shed 4 bases and J 4 bases; nucleotides not matched to a gene: 8. Looked up from germline, CDR1 is MGHRA and CDR2 is YSYEKL. CDR3 region: CASSRGTSGGTRETQYF. The CDR3 region has the DNA TGCGCCAGCAGCCGGGGGACTAGCGGGGGAACGCGAGAGACCCAGTACTTC.

The V and J genes are TRBV3-1 (or the pseudogene TRBV3-2) and TRBJ2-5, with D perhaps TRBD1 or TRBD2 (6 bases each). Per the germline V gene, CDR1 is LGHDT and CDR2 is YNNKEL (reference sequence). V gave up 6 bases and J gave up 9 bases, with 17 bases separating them. CDR3 length: 13 amino acids. In nucleotides, the CDR3 is TGTGCCAGCAGTTGGGGGGCCGGTTCGGCCCAGTACTTC. Amino acids: CASSWGAGSAQYF.

The chain has TRBV2 and TRBJ1-5; a possible D gene is TRBD1 (5 bases). CDR3 length: 14 amino acids. Trimming took 5 bases from V and 8 from J, leaving 16 bases between them. Germline lookup yields CDR1 SNHLY and CDR2 FYNNEI. CDR3 sequence reads: CASSFTREAEPQHF. DNA of the CDR3: TGTGCCAGCAGTTTTACCAGGGAGGCTGAGCCCCAGCATTTT.

V and J are TRBV11-2 and TRBJ1-6, with D possibly matching TRBD1 (6 bases). Trimming stripped 2 bases from V and 4 bases from J, with 18 bases between. Germline V gene data show CDR1 as SGHAT and CDR2 as FQNNGV. This CDR3 region has 18 residues. The CDR3 DNA follows: TGTGCCAGCAGCTTACGATCGGGGGCAGGCGATTATAATTCACCCCTCCACTTT. Translation: CASSLRSGAGDYNSPLHF.

Only one count was recorded for this clone. The same CDR3 is also encoded by other DNA sequences in this sample. This chain uses TRBV12-3 or TRBV12-4 with TRBJ1-3; D is ambiguous. With 3 bases removed from V and 0 bases from J, the gap between germline ends came to 3 bases. The CDR3 has 13 amino acids. CDR3 region: CASSFNSGNTIYF. In DNA form, the CDR3 reads TGTGCCAGCAGTTTCAACTCTGGAAACACCATATATTTT.

The J gene is TRBJ2-7, the V gene TRBV7-6; maybe TRBD2 (6 bases). Germline CDR1 reads SGHVS; CDR2 reads FNYEAQ. Trimming removed 4 bases from V and 0 bases from J, with 16 bases in between. The CDR3 loop spans 16 amino acids. The CDR3 region is CASSSGLTTSSYEQYF. The DNA for the CDR3 is TGTGCCAGCAGCTCGGGACTTACTACGAGCTCCTACGAGCAGTACTTC. The full variable domain, rest sourced from reference TRBV7-6 and TRBJ2-7, is GAGVSQSPRYKVTKRGQDVALRCDPISGHVSLYWYRQALGQGPEFLTYFNYEAQQDKSGLPNDRFSAERPEGSISTLTIQRTEQRDSAMYRCASSSGLTTSSYEQYFGPGTRLTVT.

CDR3 residues: CASSLVLAGDTQIGQYF. The CDR3 DNA sequence: TGTGCCAGCAGCTTGGTTCTAGCGGGAGATACACAGATAGGGCAGTATTTT. The chain couples TRBV5-4 to TRBJ2-3; TRBD2 matches at 10 bases. V lost 0 bases to trimming and J lost 11 bases; unmatched junction nucleotides: 15. The CDR3 covers 17 residues. In germline, CDR1 is SGHNT, CDR2 YYREEE (reference sequence).

V is TRBV6-2 or TRBV6-3 and J is TRBJ1-1; maybe TRBD1 (5 bases). Germline CDR1 reads MNHEY; CDR2 reads SVGEGT. The CDR3 spans 16 residues. With 2 bases removed from V and 4 bases from J, the gap between germline ends came to 17 bases. Here the CDR3 reads CASSYDLGTQFTEAFF. In nucleotides, the CDR3 is TGTGCCAGCAGTTACGACCTCGGGACGCAATTCACTGAAGCTTTCTTT.